This T cell receptor beta chain emerged from a study of patients and donors after allogeneic stem cell transplantation. The CDR3 is 12 amino acids. Deletions cut 7 bases from V and 3 bases from J, with 8 bases between. In germline, CDR1 is SEHNR, CDR2 FQNEAQ (reference sequence). TCRdb reanalysed the RT-PCR reads using MiXCR and keeps one entry per CDR3 protein. The table lists approximately 8,800 distinct CDR3 sequences, 3% to 4.5% of them singletons. This clonotype was found many times. The chain couples TRBV7-9 to TRBJ2-3; no reliable D call. The material sequenced was blood, either unsorted or a sorted T cell fraction (not recorded which). This clonotype originated in a human donor who was either an allogeneic HSCT recipient or a stem cell or donor lymphocyte infusion donor (not recorded which). It is not recorded whose cells these are; they may come from a transplant donor. CDR3 protein: CASTLVTDTQYF. The CDR3 DNA reads TGTGCCAGCACCCTCGTGACAGATACGCAGTATTTT.